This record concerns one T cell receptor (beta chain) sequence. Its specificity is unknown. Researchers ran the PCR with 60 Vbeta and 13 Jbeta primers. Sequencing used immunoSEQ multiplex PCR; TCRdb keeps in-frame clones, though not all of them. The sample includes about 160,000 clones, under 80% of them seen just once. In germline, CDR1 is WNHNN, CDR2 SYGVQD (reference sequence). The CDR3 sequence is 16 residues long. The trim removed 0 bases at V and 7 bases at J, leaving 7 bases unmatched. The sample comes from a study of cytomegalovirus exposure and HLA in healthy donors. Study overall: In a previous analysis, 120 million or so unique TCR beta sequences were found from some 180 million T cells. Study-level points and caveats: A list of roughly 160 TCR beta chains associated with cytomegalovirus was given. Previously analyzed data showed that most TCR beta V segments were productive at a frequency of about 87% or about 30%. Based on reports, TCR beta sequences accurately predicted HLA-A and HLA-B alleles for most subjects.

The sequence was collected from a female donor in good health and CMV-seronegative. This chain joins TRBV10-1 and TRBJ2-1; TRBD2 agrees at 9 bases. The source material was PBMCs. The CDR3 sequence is CASSESAGLAGNEQFF. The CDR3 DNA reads TGCGCCAGCAGTGAGTCGGCGGGACTAGCAGGGAATGAGCAGTTCTTC.